This T cell receptor (beta chain) was retrieved from a study of CD8 T cells in Susac syndrome. V dropped 5 bases and J dropped 2 bases, with 13 bases sitting between them. From germline, CDR1 is MGHRA and CDR2 YSYEKL. The CDR3 extends over 14 amino acids. TEMRA cells were FACS-enriched, with CD8+ and CD4+ T cells isolated negatively. Random hexamers were used to reverse transcribe the RNA input (roughly 0.5 to 1 ug). Across 54 Vbeta and 13 Jbeta, immunoSEQ multiplex PCR amplified TCR beta CDR3. Using its own MiXCR run on the immunoSEQ multiplex PCR reads, TCRdb lists one record per CDR3 protein. Of approximately 65,000 distinct CDR3 sequences listed, roughly 92% are singletons.

Material for sequencing was CD8+ T cells from PBMCs. The clonotype comes from a human donor in good health. This chain uses TRBV4-1 with TRBJ2-7; D remains ambiguous. CDR3 loop: CASSTRTVTYEQYF. The CDR3 DNA reads TGCGCCAGCAGCACGCGGACGGTTACCTACGAGCAGTACTTC.